This TCR beta chain was retrieved from a study of technical replicates of blood from a handful of donors. Only in-frame clones appear in the TCRdb table, and some are missing; sequencing was by immunoSEQ multiplex PCR. The top ten clones hold around 4.4% of a sample with roughly 62,000 clones, about 90% of them seen once. Germline V gene sequence: CDR1 MGHRA, CDR2 YSYEKL. V was clipped by 3 bases and J by 9 bases; unmatched bases: 13. The CDR3 is 17 residues long. This TCR derives from a human donor in good health. Some clones in this sample may be carry-over from other donors' samples. Sequencing input: PBMCs. The gene calls are TRBV4-1 and TRBJ1-6; 8 bases are shared with TRBD1. In DNA, the CDR3 is TGCGCCAGCAGCCAGACCCGTGGACAGGGAACGGGTTCACCCCTCCACTTT. Protein sequence: CASSQTRGQGTGSPLHF.